Listed here are 10 T cell receptor beta chains from one sample, sequenced in a study of T-cell reconstitution after alpha-beta-depleted transplantation in children. A TCRbeta library incorporating unique molecular identifiers was prepared. MiXCR, run by TCRdb on the PCR reads, gives a single entry per CDR3 protein. The sample has approximately 210,000 distinct CDR3 sequences, roughly 15% seen once; the top ten hold roughly two fifths. Here the sequenced sample was PBMCs, mostly from graft donor cells, taken 360 days after TCRalphabeta/CD19-depleted stem cell transplant. Source of these receptors: a male patient between 2 and 9 years old who had a stem cell transplant for acute lymphoblastic leukemia, so the T cells may come from the graft donor.

The J gene is TRBJ1-1, the V gene TRBV6-2 or TRBV6-3; maybe TRBD1 (5 bases). The CDR3 extends over 14 amino acids. V was trimmed by 6 bases and J by 1 base, leaving 12 bases between them. Germline assignment: CDR1 MNHEY and CDR2 SVGEGT. CDR3 amino acids: CASRRDRSNTEAFF. The CDR3 DNA is TGTGCCAGCAGAAGAGACAGATCGAACACTGAAGCTTTCTTT.

This clonotype was seen repeatedly, ten times or more. The V gene is TRBV12-3 or TRBV12-4, the J gene TRBJ2-3; 14 bases map to TRBD2. After removal of 6 bases from V and 7 bases from J, the junction contained 3 bases not matched to a gene. The CDR3 has 14 residues. The CDR3 DNA sequence: TGTGCCAGCAGGACTAGCGGGGGGGCTTATACGCAGTATTTT. It specifies CASRTSGGAYTQYF.

The V call is TRBV20-1, the J call TRBJ2-1, with D maybe TRBD1 (5 bases). Trimming removed 5 bases from V and 0 bases from J, with 11 bases in between. This CDR3 contains 14 residues. Germline V gives CDR1 DFQATT, CDR2 SNEGSKA (reference sequence). Here the CDR3 DNA reads TGCAGTGCTTATGACAGATTCTCCTACAATGAGCAGTTCTTC. Protein: CSAYDRFSYNEQFF.

The rearrangement joins TRBV9 to TRBJ2-2; D call uncertain. This CDR3 contains 15 residues. Between the trimmed V and J ends, which lost 0 bases and 4 bases, there was a span of 10 bases. Germline V gene data show CDR1 as SGDLS and CDR2 as YYNGEE. In DNA form, the CDR3 reads TGTGCCAGCAGCGTAGAGGTGCGAGGCACCGGGGAGCTGTTTTTT. This codes for CASSVEVRGTGELFF. The whole variable domain, filled in from reference TRBV9 and TRBJ2-2, reads DSGVTQTPKHLITATGQRVTLRCSPRSGDLSVYWYQQSLDQGLQFLIQYYNGEERAKGNILERFSAQQFPDLHSELNLSSLELGDSALYFCASSVEVRGTGELFFGEGSRLTVL.

The chain couples TRBV2 to TRBJ2-2; perhaps TRBD2 as D (6 bases). Trimming stripped 4 bases from V and 1 base from J, with 10 bases between. This CDR3 contains 15 residues. Germline V CDR1 and CDR2: SNHLY, FYNNEI. Written as DNA, the CDR3 is TGTGCCAGCAGTGCAAGGACTAAGAACACCGGGGAGCTGTTTTTT. Protein: CASSARTKNTGELFF.

The chain couples TRBV2 to TRBJ2-2; D is uncertain. CDR1 and CDR2 from the germline V gene are SNHLY and FYNNEI. This CDR3 comprises 17 residues. Trimming removed 3 bases from V and 1 base from J, with 15 bases in between. As DNA, the CDR3 is TGTGCCAGCAGTGATCCCCCGACTTCCTGGAACACCGGGGAGCTGTTTTTT. Protein: CASSDPPTSWNTGELFF.

Many counts were recorded for this clonotype. V and J are TRBV4-2 and TRBJ2-3, with 8 bases matching TRBD2. Trimming at V came to 1 base and at J to 7 bases, leaving 7 bases not matched to a gene. CDR3 length equals 15 residues. Per the germline V gene, CDR1 is LGHNA and CDR2 is YNFKEQ. The CDR3 region has the DNA TGTGCCAGCAGCCAAGCGCGGGGGGATTTAAATACGCAGTATTTT. Protein: CASSQARGDLNTQYF.

V gene TRBV7-9 combines with J gene TRBJ2-2; D call uncertain. V shed 4 bases and J shed 3 bases, with 9 bases lying between them. In germline, CDR1 is SEHNR, CDR2 FQNEAQ (reference sequence). The CDR3 spans 14 residues. CDR3 DNA sequence: TGTGCCAGCAGCTACTCATGGGACACCGGGGAGCTGTTTTTT. Its protein is CASSYSWDTGELFF.

The chain joins TRBV29-1 to TRBJ2-3; D unclear. This CDR3 spans 11 amino acids. Germline V gene sequence: CDR1 SQVTM, CDR2 ANQGSEA. V was clipped by 4 bases and J by 6 bases, with 8 bases between them. The CDR3 DNA follows: TGCAGCGTTGTAGAGTACGATACGCAGTATTTT. Translated: CSVVEYDTQYF.

The table lists this clonotype with a few counts. This chain joins TRBV7-9 and TRBJ2-6; D might be TRBD1 (6 bases). Germline-derived CDR1 and CDR2 are SEHNR and FQNEAQ (reference sequence). The CDR3 runs to 15 residues. Deletions cut 5 bases from V and 2 bases from J, with 10 bases between. In DNA, the CDR3 is TGTGCCAGCAGCCGGACAGCGACTGGGGCCAACGTCCTGACTTTC. The encoded protein is CASSRTATGANVLTF. The whole variable domain, remainder taken from reference TRBV7-9 and TRBJ2-6, is DTGVSQNPRHKITKRGQNVTFRCDPISEHNRLYWYRQTLGQGPEFLTYFQNEAQLEKSRLLSDRFSAERPKGSFSTLEIQRTEQGDSAMYLCASSRTATGANVLTFGAGSRLTVL.